Only a few counts were recorded for the clone carrying this TCR beta chain. The antigen is not known. The junction had 8 bases not matched to a gene; V was cut back by 0 bases and J by 2 bases. The germline CDR1 and CDR2 sequences are MNHEY and SVGAGI. This CDR3 comprises 17 residues. The data were taken from a study of human T cells and chemical hapten exposure. This sample's time point: patch test 1, 2 weeks after DPC sensitization. Treatment noted: therapeutic diphenylcyclopropenone sensitization with weekly scalp DPC. Those who donated were patients with alopecia, 18 to 70 years of age, and suitable for DPC. One entry per CDR3 protein results from TCRdb running MiXCR on the RACE reads. The sample carries around 300,000 distinct CDR3 sequences, around 7% recorded once. The study's findings and limits: TCRs exceeding 1 in 1000 frequency stayed unchanged with DPC sensitization. Large CDR3 similarity clusters arose significantly more often from expanded TCRs than from controls.

The sample was whole blood, taken in connection with sensitization to the hapten diphenylcyclopropenone (DPC). J is TRBJ2-7 and V is TRBV6-5; TRBD2 agrees at 9 bases. The clonotype was recovered from a woman between 18 and 29 years old with alopecia areata. Some clones in this sample may be carry-over from other donors' samples. DNA of the CDR3: TGTGCCAGCAGTTACTCTTGGATGGCGGGGGGGGCCTACGAGCAGTACTTC. Its protein is CASSYSWMAGGAYEQYF.